These 29 T cell receptor beta chains were all obtained from the same sample, sequenced in a study of blood T cells in healthy people across ages. A sample-barcoded 5' primer and a J-beta primer mix were used in a second PCR of about 7 to 12 cycles. Using its own MiXCR run on the 5' RACE reads, TCRdb lists one record per CDR3 protein. In the table there are more than 1.4 million distinct CDR3 sequences, 42% of which are singletons. Sequenced material: blood. Every receptor here comes from a woman in her late teens or twenties in good health.

Comments on this clonotype: One end of the junction does not line up with germline, which may come from a read error. The chain uses TRBV20-1 and TRBJ1-2; D might be TRBD1 (6 bases). In germline, CDR1 is DFQATT, CDR2 SNEGSKA (reference sequence). The CDR3 has 11 residues. CDR3 nucleotides: TGCAGTGCTAGCAACAGGGATGGCTGCACCTTC. This translates into CSASNRDGCTF.

This rearrangement joins TRBV7-8 to TRBJ2-3; 11 bases match TRBD2. CDR1 and CDR2 from the germline V gene are SGHVS and FQNEAQ. J gave up 0 bases and V 1 base, and 3 bases lay outside the gene matches. The CDR3 has 17 residues. The CDR3: CASSLVRLAGSTDTQYF. The CDR3 coding sequence is TGTGCCAGCAGCTTAGTCCGACTAGCGGGGAGCACAGATACGCAGTATTTT. The complete variable domain, with remaining parts taken from reference TRBV7-8 and TRBJ2-3, reads GAGVSQSPRYKVAKRGQDVALRCDPISGHVSLFWYQQALGQGPEFLTYFQNEAQLDKSGLPSDRFFAERPEGSVSTLKIQRTQQEDSAVYLCASSLVRLAGSTDTQYFGPGTRLTVL.

The chain is built from TRBV20-1 and TRBJ2-5, with TRBD2 matching over 7 bases. Germline CDR1 reads DFQATT; CDR2 reads SNEGSKA (reference sequence). This CDR3 comprises 14 residues. V lost 6 bases, J lost 0 bases, and 7 bases stayed unmatched. CDR3 in DNA: TGCAGTGCGGGGAGCGGGGCTGACCAAGAGACCCAGTACTTC. Translation gives CSAGSGADQETQYF.

This clonotype was picked up one time. V gene TRBV2 combines with J gene TRBJ1-4; D unclear. Germline-derived CDR1 and CDR2 are SNHLY and FYNNEI. The CDR3 runs 13 residues. V lost 6 bases and J lost 5, with 10 bases in between. The CDR3 DNA sequence: TGTGCCAGCAGCGCCCACAGAAATGAAAAACTGTTTTTT. Amino acid sequence: CASSAHRNEKLFF.

V usage is TRBV5-1 and J usage is TRBJ2-1, with 8 bases identical to TRBD2. The V segment lost 0 bases and the J segment 7 bases; nucleotides outside the gene matches: 9. This CDR3 comprises 16 residues. The germline gives CDR1 SGHRS, CDR2 YFSETQ. The CDR3 DNA reads TGCGCCAGCAGCTTGGCCAAGACTAGCGTCGGGAATGAGCAGTTCTTC. Translation gives CASSLAKTSVGNEQFF.

The rearrangement uses TRBV6-5 and TRBJ2-1, with D tentatively TRBD2 (6 bases). The last part of the DNA fits TRBJ2-7 better; the J call may be wrong. The CDR3 has 18 amino acids. CDR1 and CDR2 from the germline V gene are MNHEY and SVGAGI. The CDR3 nucleotides are TGTGCCAGCAGTTACATCGGGGTAGCGGCCAGCTCCTACAATGAGCAGTACTTC. It translates to CASSYIGVAASSYNEQYF.

A note on this clonotype: The junction departs from germline at one end; a sequencing error may be responsible. This chain joins TRBV20-1 and TRBJ2-3; D is uncertain. The CDR3 extends over 13 amino acids. Germline V gene data show CDR1 as DFQATT and CDR2 as SNEGSKA (reference sequence). CDR3 coding DNA: TGCAGTGCAAGAGACTCTGACGCAGATACGCAGTATTTT. It translates to CSARDSDADTQYF.

V and J are TRBV28 and TRBJ2-3; a weak D match, TRBD1 (6 bases). The germline V gene encodes CDR1 MDHEN and CDR2 SYDVKM. V shed 1 base and J shed 2 bases, with 31 bases lying between them. This CDR3 has 22 amino acids. This chain's CDR3 is CASSLYAPLPLRQGPNTDTQYF. In nucleotides, the CDR3 is TGTGCCAGCAGTTTATATGCCCCCCTCCCCCTCAGGCAGGGGCCAAACACAGATACGCAGTATTTT.

This chain links TRBV25-1 with TRBJ1-2; TRBD1 matches 7 bases. CDR3 length: 13 amino acids. Trimming took 7 bases from V and 2 from J; bases not matched to a gene: 4. Germline V CDR1 and CDR2: MGHDK, SYGVNS. DNA of the CDR3: TGTGCCAGCAAAGAGGGGGCGAACTATGGCTACACCTTC. Translated, it gives CASKEGANYGYTF.

This clonotype was detected a few times. The genes are TRBV10-3 and TRBJ2-1; 7 bases map to TRBD1. Germline V CDR1 and CDR2: ENHRY, SYGVKD. V was clipped by 4 bases and J by 10 bases; unmatched bases: 10. CDR3 length equals 14 residues. The CDR3 loop reads CAISGNRGLEEQFF. DNA of the CDR3: TGTGCCATCAGTGGGAACAGGGGTCTTGAGGAGCAGTTCTTC.

The J gene is TRBJ2-7, the V gene TRBV29-1, with TRBD1 matching 8 bases. Germline V gene sequence: CDR1 SQVTM, CDR2 ANQGSEA. The CDR3 has 13 residues. The ends lost 6 bases at V and 5 bases at J; junction bases unmatched: 9. CDR3 sequence (DNA): TGCAGCGTCAGGGGGGACAGGAAAAACGAGCAGTACTTC. Translating gives CSVRGDRKNEQYF.

For the CDR3, the DNA is TGTGCCAGCAGCCAGATGGGGACAGCTAATTCACCCCTCCACTTT. Translation: CASSQMGTANSPLHF. This chain joins TRBV11-2 and TRBJ1-6; 7 bases agree with TRBD1. This CDR3 region has 15 residues. V trimming: 5 bases; J trimming: 6 bases; junction bases outside the gene matches: 7. CDR1 and CDR2 from the germline V gene are SGHAT and FQNNGV.

The rearrangement links TRBV5-1 to TRBJ2-1, with a tentative D call TRBD2 (5 bases). The J call may be mistaken, given a closer DNA end match to TRBJ2-7. In germline, CDR1 is SGHRS, CDR2 YFSETQ. There are 17 residues in the CDR3. CDR3 residues: CASSLEGSVSSYNEQYF. The CDR3 DNA is TGCGCCAGCAGCTTGGAGGGTAGCGTCAGCTCCTACAATGAGCAGTACTTC.

There are many counts of this clonotype. Germline is not matched at one junction end, which may reflect a read error. The rearrangement uses TRBV29-1 and TRBJ1-1, with 9 bases identical to TRBD1. Germline CDR1 SQVTM, CDR2 ANQGSEA. This CDR3 has 12 residues. The CDR3 sequence is CSVGQGSTEAFF. The CDR3 DNA follows: TGCAGTGTTGGACAGGGGTCCACTGAAGCTTTCTTT.

In its sample, this clonotype was seen once. The rearrangement joins TRBV10-3 to TRBJ1-5, with unresolved D. The germline V gene has CDR1 ENHRY and CDR2 SYGVKD. This CDR3 is 14 amino acids long. V lost 2 bases, J lost 5 bases, and 10 bases lay in between. The CDR3 sequence is CAISEMGNDQPQHF. The CDR3 region has the DNA TGTGCCATCAGTGAGATGGGCAACGATCAGCCCCAGCATTTT.

J is TRBJ2-1 and V is TRBV11-1; 7 positions match TRBD1. CDR3 size: 14 residues. V was clipped by 5 bases and J by 2 bases; unmatched bases: 3. The V gene's germline CDR1 is SGHAT and CDR2 FQDESV (reference sequence). Here the CDR3 reads CASSVQGAYNEQFF. For the CDR3, the DNA is TGTGCCAGCAGCGTGCAGGGGGCCTACAATGAGCAGTTCTTC.

The chain links TRBV20-1 to TRBJ2-4; 11 nucleotides line up with TRBD2. Germline trimming cut 5 bases from V and 0 bases from J; bases unmatched to any gene: 12. Germline V CDR1 and CDR2: DFQATT, SNEGSKA (reference sequence). The CDR3 consists of 18 residues. The chain's CDR3 is CSAPLGGLADLAKNIQYF. The DNA of the CDR3 is TGCAGTGCTCCCTTGGGGGGACTAGCGGATTTAGCCAAAAACATTCAGTACTTC.

The chain is built from TRBV2 and TRBJ2-3, with D tentatively TRBD2 (5 bases). Trimming removed 3 bases from V and 6 bases from J, with 10 bases in between. This CDR3 has 13 residues. The germline V gene has CDR1 SNHLY and CDR2 FYNNEI. The CDR3 loop is CASSERDRDTQYF. In DNA form, the CDR3 reads TGTGCCAGCAGTGAGAGGGATCGCGATACGCAGTATTTT.

The rearrangement uses TRBV3-1 and TRBJ2-7; tentatively, D is TRBD1 (6 bases). CDR1 LGHDT and CDR2 YNNKEL come from the germline V gene (reference sequence). Deletions cut 4 bases from V and 2 bases from J, with 15 bases between. The CDR3 loop spans 15 amino acids. The CDR3 region is CASSLRGDKTYEQYF. The CDR3 region has the DNA TGTGCCAGCAGCCTCCGTGGGGACAAAACCTACGAGCAGTACTTC.

V and J are TRBV29-1 and TRBJ1-2; D is undetermined. V was shortened by 5 bases and J by 8 bases, with 12 bases between the two germline ends. The CDR3 runs 11 residues. CDR1 is SQVTM and CDR2 is ANQGSEA in the germline V gene. The chain's CDR3 is CSVLGGQGYTF. The CDR3 DNA reads as TGCAGCGTTCTAGGAGGGCAGGGCTACACCTTC.

As to this clonotype: Possible read error: a much larger clone is one base away. The chain links TRBV5-1 to TRBJ2-5; 7 nucleotides align to TRBD1. The CDR3 loop spans 15 amino acids. Germline lookup yields CDR1 SGHRS and CDR2 YFSETQ. Trimming cost V 7 bases and J 2 bases; bases outside gene matches: 11. CDR3 region: CASGWTGQPQETQYF. The CDR3 DNA reads as TGCGCCAGCGGCTGGACAGGACAGCCTCAAGAGACCCAGTACTTC.

Remarks on this clonotype: A junction boundary mismatches the germline segment, possibly from a read error. This chain joins TRBV6-6 and TRBJ2-1; no clear D. This CDR3 is built from 12 residues. CDR1 is MNHNY and CDR2 is SVGAGI in the germline V gene (reference sequence). The CDR3 coding sequence is TGTGCCAGTAGTTACCTACAAAATGAGCAGTTCTTC. This translates into CASSYLQNEQFF.

This clonotype was seen at least ten times. The gene calls are TRBV5-5 and TRBJ2-7; maybe TRBD1 (5 bases). Trimming removed 2 bases from V and 2 bases from J, with 11 bases in between. This CDR3 is 14 amino acids long. Germline V gene lookup returns CDR1 SGHKS and CDR2 YYEKEE (reference sequence). The CDR3 DNA is TGTGCCAGCAGCTTTGACAGAGGAACCTACGAGCAGTACTTC. The encoded protein is CASSFDRGTYEQYF.

V is TRBV5-1 and J is TRBJ1-6; the D is unclear. Germline-derived CDR1 and CDR2 are SGHRS and YFSETQ. This CDR3 spans 15 amino acids. Trimming left V 3 bases short and J 4 bases short, with 11 bases between. The CDR3 protein is CASSSSPGYNSPLHF. In DNA form, the CDR3 reads TGCGCCAGCAGCTCAAGTCCTGGGTATAATTCACCCCTCCACTTT.

Only a few counts were recorded for this clonotype. The chain employs TRBV28 and TRBJ2-5; D is perhaps TRBD1 (5 bases). The CDR3 has 15 residues. V lost 7 bases to trimming and J lost 5 bases, with 20 bases between them. The germline V gene has CDR1 MDHEN and CDR2 SYDVKM. The CDR3 nucleotides are TGTGCCAGCACCTCCCCGACAGTCCCTGCGGAGACCCAGTACTTC. The encoded protein is CASTSPTVPAETQYF.

The V call is TRBV18, the J call TRBJ2-7, with TRBD2 identical over 7 bases. CDR1 is KGHSH and CDR2 is LQKENI in the germline V gene. J gave up 7 bases and V 3 bases, and 15 bases lay outside the gene matches. This CDR3 has 16 residues. This CDR3 is CASSPLAEGTVNEQYF. The DNA for the CDR3 is TGTGCCAGCTCACCTCTAGCGGAGGGGACGGTAAATGAGCAGTACTTC.

The V call is TRBV3-1, the J call TRBJ2-5, with 7 positions matching TRBD1. Germline CDR1 reads LGHDT; CDR2 reads YNNKEL (reference sequence). Trimming removed 8 bases from V and 11 bases from J; junction bases left unmatched: 14. The CDR3 is made up of 13 amino acids. The CDR3 spells CASHGEGAKEQYF. The CDR3 nucleotides read TGTGCCAGCCACGGAGAGGGGGCGAAAGAGCAGTACTTC.

This chain links TRBV7-2 with TRBJ2-7, with 9 positions matching TRBD1. The germline gives CDR1 SGHTA, CDR2 FQGNSA. V was pared by 5 bases and J by 6 bases, with 8 bases of the junction left unmatched. The CDR3 has 14 residues. CDR3 in DNA: TGTGCCAGCAGCATTGGACAGGGGCAACGCGAGCAGTACTTC. It yields the protein CASSIGQGQREQYF.

The chain carries TRBV7-9 and TRBJ1-3; 7 nucleotides align to TRBD1. V was clipped by 5 bases and J by 4 bases; unmatched bases: 11. The CDR3 sequence is 16 residues long. Per germline, CDR1 SEHNR and CDR2 FQNEAQ (reference sequence). CDR3 in amino acids: CASSLPGQAGGNTIYF. CDR3 coding DNA: TGTGCCAGCAGCCTTCCAGGACAGGCTGGGGGAAACACCATATATTTT.